This T cell receptor beta chain was recovered during a study of blood T cell repertoires in COVID-19 (dated by TCRdb to 2020 to 2022). Turning to the overall study: Samples from collaborators originated in the United States, Italy and Spain and spanned both the acute and convalescent phases of COVID-19. The material from the prospective study consisted of cDNA or gDNA derived from T cells, B-cell-depleted T cells, or PBMCs. Subjects who had been exposed to COVID-19, were actively infected with it, or had recovered from it provided the deeply sampled blood TCRbeta repertoires that made up the dataset. A freely available public database, intended as a resource for researchers studying the immune response to SARS-CoV-2, is where the repertoires were released. The samples were drawn from two sources: the first 160 participants of the ongoing ImmuneRACE study, and fewer than 1,500 subjects contributed by 6 global collaborators. A de-identified subject ID, COVID-19 status, age in years and sex were almost always included in the sample metadata. Where HLA class I and class II types were available, the types were taken from metadata supplied by the sample provider, not from assay-based typing. Paper-wide results and their limitations: The quantity of clinical and demographic metadata differed by source and by participant and was supplied without curation.

TCRbeta CDR3 regions were amplified from genomic DNA by means of the immunoSEQ Assay, a bias-controlled multiplex PCR. The study's processing was this. Nucleated cell counts per sample were estimated from amplification of reference gene primers within the assay. To quantify the absolute abundance of each unique TCRbeta CDR3 rearrangement, sequence reads were collapsed and filtered. For each sample, productive Simpson clonality was calculated as the square root of Simpson's diversity index across productive rearrangements. In its TCRdb copy, this immuneACCESS table keeps in-frame sequences only and misses some clones. Where compared with another copy, unresolved V genes explain less than half of these, and the others have no known cause. The V and J calls and clone size come from that table; D and trimming were worked out from the DNA. Here the sample has around 75,000 clones; about 88% occur a single time. About 4% of the sample is in the top ten clones.

Comment on this clone: Its antigen is currently not known. No base-level quality is on record; no much larger clone is a single base apart.

The collaborating institutions used their own protocols to collect whole blood in K2EDTA tubes. Collaborator samples were shipped for TCRbeta analysis as frozen whole blood, isolated PBMCs, or DNA extracted from either sample type. Trimming removed 5 bases from V and 0 bases from J, leaving 10 bases between the germline ends. CDR1 SGHNT and CDR2 YENEEA are derived from the germline V gene. The CDR3 starts with the cysteine, ends with the phenylalanine, and has 15 residues. CDR3 DNA is the only sequence kept; it has 45 bases, read in frame from the first base. The source material was peripheral blood. The origin of this receptor is a man aged 65 to 85 with active COVID-19. Here the chain combines TRBV11-3 and TRBJ2-2; the D region possibly corresponds to TRBD1 (5 bases align). DNA sequence: TGTGCCAGCAGCGGGGCGAACGCGAACACCGGGGAGCTGTTTTTT. Translated, it gives CASSGANANTGELFF.